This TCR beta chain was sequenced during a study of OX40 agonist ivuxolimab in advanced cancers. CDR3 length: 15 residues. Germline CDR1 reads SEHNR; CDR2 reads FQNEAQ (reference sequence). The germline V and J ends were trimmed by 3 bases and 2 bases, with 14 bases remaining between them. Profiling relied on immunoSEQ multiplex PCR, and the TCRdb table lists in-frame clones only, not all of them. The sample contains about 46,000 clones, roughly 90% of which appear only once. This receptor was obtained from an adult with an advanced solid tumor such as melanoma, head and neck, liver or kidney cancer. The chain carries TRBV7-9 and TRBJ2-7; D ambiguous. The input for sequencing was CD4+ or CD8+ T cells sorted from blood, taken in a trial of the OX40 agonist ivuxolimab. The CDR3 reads CASSFGLVNPYEQYF. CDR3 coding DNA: TGTGCCAGCAGCTTCGGGTTGGTGAATCCCTACGAGCAGTACTTC.